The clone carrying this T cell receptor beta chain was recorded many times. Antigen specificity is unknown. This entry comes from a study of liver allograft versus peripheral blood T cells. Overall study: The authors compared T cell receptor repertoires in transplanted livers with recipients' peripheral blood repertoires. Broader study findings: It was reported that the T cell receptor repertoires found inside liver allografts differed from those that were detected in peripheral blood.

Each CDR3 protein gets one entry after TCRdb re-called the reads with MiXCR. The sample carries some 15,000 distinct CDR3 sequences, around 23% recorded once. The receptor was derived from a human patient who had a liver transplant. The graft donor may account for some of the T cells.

CDR3 DNA sequence: TGTGCCAGTAGTATGAATGGGGTAATCACTGAAGCTTTCTTT. Residues: CASSMNGVITEAFF. The V gene is TRBV19, the J gene TRBJ1-1; D unclear. V lost 3 bases, J lost 4 bases, and 12 bases lay in between. CDR1 and CDR2 from the germline V gene are LNHDA and SQIVND (reference sequence). This CDR3 contains 14 residues.